A selection of T cell receptor beta chains follows, all from one sample in a study of OX40 agonist ivuxolimab in advanced cancers. Clones were sequenced by immunoSEQ multiplex PCR, and TCRdb holds only the in-frame ones, with some missing. Of some 82,000 clones in the sample, roughly 90% were seen once. The specimen was CD4+ or CD8+ T cells sorted from blood, collected in a trial of the OX40 agonist ivuxolimab. Receptor source: an adult with an advanced solid tumor such as melanoma, head and neck, liver or kidney cancer. Both conserved end residues are part of each CDR3. D genes are given only for firm matches. The size of a clone is reported for some rows only, either as once, few or many, or as a class for expanded clones.

abundance,d_gene,j_gene,v_gene,CDR3aa,CDR3nt
-,TRBD1,TRBJ2-2,TRBV30,CAWRTGGANTGELFF,TGTGCCTGGCGGACAGGGGGCGCGAACACCGGGGAGCTGTTTTTT
-,TRBD2,TRBJ2-1,TRBV18,CASSPRVLAGGTYNEQFF,TGTGCCAGCTCACCGAGGGTACTAGCGGGAGGGACTTACAATGAGCAGTTCTTC
-,-,TRBJ2-3,TRBV29-1,CSVVSGASTDTQYF,TGCAGCGTTGTAAGCGGAGCTAGCACAGATACGCAGTATTTT
few,TRBD1,TRBJ1-2,TRBV6-5,CASREQGAQVFGYTF,TGTGCCAGCAGGGAACAGGGGGCGCAGGTGTTTGGCTACACCTTC
-,-,TRBJ1-3,TRBV9,CASSLDSGGNTIYF,TGTGCCAGCAGCCTCGACAGCGGTGGAAACACCATATATTTT
-,TRBD1,TRBJ2-7,TRBV7-2,CASSTYGTGFYEQYF,TGTGCCAGCAGCACGTACGGGACAGGGTTCTACGAGCAGTACTTC
-,-,TRBJ2-2,TRBV9,CASSAFGRGTGELFF,TGTGCCAGCAGCGCTTTCGGACGAGGTACCGGGGAGCTGTTTTTT
-,-,TRBJ2-7,TRBV9,CASSFSGYEQYF,TGTGCCAGCAGCTTCAGTGGTTACGAGCAGTACTTC
-,-,TRBJ2-6,TRBV6-5,CASSSSGANVLTF,TGTGCCAGCAGCTCCTCTGGGGCCAACGTCCTGACTTTC
once,-,TRBJ2-1,TRBV11-2,CASSLVSGETNEQFF,TGTGCCAGCAGCTTAGTGTCGGGAGAAACAAATGAGCAGTTCTTC
-,-,TRBJ1-1,TRBV30,CAWSKDGNTEAFF,TGTGCCTGGAGTAAGGACGGGAACACTGAAGCTTTCTTT
-,-,TRBJ2-7,TRBV27,CASSPPPGESSYEQYF,TGTGCCAGCAGTCCCCCCCCCGGGGAGAGTTCCTACGAGCAGTACTTC
few,-,TRBJ1-1,TRBV2,CASSLGRGTEAFF,TGTGCCAGCAGTCTGGGGAGAGGGACTGAAGCTTTCTTT
-,-,TRBJ2-5,TRBV5-1,CASSLSGSAKETQYF,TGCGCCAGCAGCCTAAGCGGGTCCGCTAAAGAGACCCAGTACTTC
-,-,TRBJ2-5,TRBV10-3,CAISDRVREQETQYF,TGTGCCATCAGTGATCGGGTGAGGGAGCAAGAGACCCAGTACTTC
-,-,TRBJ1-3,TRBV7-8,CASSSGPGQVVGNTIYF,TGTGCCAGCAGCTCCGGCCCCGGGCAGGTAGTCGGAAACACCATATATTTT
-,TRBD1,TRBJ2-6,TRBV27,CASSSITGGSGANVLTF,TGTGCCAGCAGTTCAATCACAGGGGGGTCTGGGGCCAACGTCCTGACTTTC
few,-,TRBJ2-3,TRBV18,CASSGGDTQYF,TGTGCCAGCTCAGGCGGGGATACGCAGTATTTT
-,-,TRBJ1-5,TRBV5-1,CASSLNGEHNQPQHF,TGCGCCAGCAGTCTGAATGGGGAGCACAATCAGCCCCAGCATTTT
-,TRBD1,TRBJ1-2,TRBV7-2,CASSLAQTGGGGYTF,TGTGCCAGCAGCTTAGCGCAGACAGGGGGCGGAGGCTACACCTTC
-,TRBD1,TRBJ2-1,TRBV6-6,CATEGQGGNEQFF,TGTGCCACCGAGGGACAGGGAGGGAATGAGCAGTTCTTC
-,-,TRBJ2-1,TRBV11-2,CASSLDLPNNEQFF,TGTGCCAGCAGCTTGGACCTTCCTAACAATGAGCAGTTCTTC
-,TRBD2,TRBJ2-7,TRBV7-2,CASSVTGTSGYEQYF,TGTGCCAGCAGCGTCACCGGGACTAGCGGCTACGAGCAGTACTTC
once,-,TRBJ2-1,TRBV20-1,CSALTSREQFF,TGCAGTGCCCTGACGTCCAGAGAGCAGTTCTTC
once,TRBD1,TRBJ2-5,TRBV7-2,CASSPQGGYQETQYF,TGTGCCAGCAGCCCACAGGGGGGTTATCAAGAGACCCAGTACTTC
-,-,TRBJ2-7,TRBV7-9,CASSWVGSPEQYF,TGTGCCAGCAGCTGGGTGGGATCCCCCGAGCAGTACTTC
-,-,TRBJ2-5,TRBV6-5,CASAGFETQYF,TGTGCCAGCGCAGGGTTTGAGACCCAGTACTTC
-,TRBD1,TRBJ2-2,TRBV28,CASRQGTNTGELFF,TGTGCCAGCCGACAGGGAACGAACACCGGGGAGCTGTTTTTT
-,TRBD2,TRBJ2-7,TRBV19,CASSLTSGGPYEQYF,TGTGCCAGTAGCCTCACTAGCGGGGGCCCCTACGAGCAGTACTTC
-,-,TRBJ1-5,TRBV28,CASSTTPGGHSNQPQHF,TGTGCCAGCAGTACAACCCCGGGGGGGCATAGCAATCAGCCCCAGCATTTT
-,-,TRBJ2-7,TRBV7-9,CASSLGWGSYEQYF,TGTGCCAGCAGCCTCGGTTGGGGCTCCTACGAGCAGTACTTC